This passage covers 29 T cell receptor beta chains from one sample sequenced in a study of blood T cell repertoires in COVID-19. Only in-frame clones appear in the TCRdb table, and some are missing; sequencing was by immunoSEQ multiplex PCR. Of 200,000 to 300,000 clones listed, around nine tenths are singletons. The sequenced material came from PBMCs or T cells enriched from blood (not recorded which). Source of these receptors: a woman aged 40 to 50 who had been exposed to COVID-19.

The rearrangement uses TRBV10-3 and TRBJ2-7, with TRBD1 as a possible D gene (5 bases). V lost 2 bases to trimming and J lost 2 bases, with 10 bases between them. Germline-derived CDR1 and CDR2 are ENHRY and SYGVKD. This CDR3 spans 14 amino acids. The CDR3 nucleotides read TGTGCCATCAGTGAGAGGGCGGACACCTACGAGCAGTACTTC. This codes for CAISERADTYEQYF.

The chain carries TRBV13 and TRBJ1-5; a possible D gene is TRBD1 (6 bases). V was trimmed by 2 bases and J by 0 bases, leaving 8 bases between them. CDR3 length: 15 amino acids. Germline V gives CDR1 PRHDT, CDR2 FYEKMQ (reference sequence). CDR3 coding DNA: TGTGCCAGCAGCTTAAGGGACAATAGCAATCAGCCCCAGCATTTT. It translates to CASSLRDNSNQPQHF.

The V gene is TRBV5-6, the J gene TRBJ1-2; TRBD1 matches at 7 bases. Trimming at V came to 4 bases and at J to 3 bases, leaving 6 bases not matched to a gene. Germline values: CDR1 SGHDT, CDR2 YYEEEE. The CDR3 contains 14 residues. CDR3: CASSDGDRYYGYTF. The CDR3 region has the DNA TGTGCCAGCAGCGATGGGGACAGATACTATGGCTACACCTTC.

The genes are TRBV27 and TRBJ2-5; 15 bases are shared with TRBD2. The CDR3 length is 19 residues. J gave up 5 bases and V 4 bases, and 14 bases lay outside the gene matches. CDR1 MNHEY and CDR2 SMNVEV come from the germline V gene (reference sequence). CDR3 bases: TGTGCCAGCAGTTCGGACATACCGGGACTAGCGGGGGGTCTGGAGACCCAGTACTTC. As protein: CASSSDIPGLAGGLETQYF.

The chain uses TRBV11-1 and TRBJ2-5, with a tentative D call TRBD2 (7 bases). This CDR3 has 15 residues. Germline CDR1 and CDR2: SGHAT and FQDESV (reference sequence). Trimming left V 5 bases short and J 6 bases short, with 19 bases between. For the CDR3, the DNA is TGTGCCAGCAGCGTAGAAGGGGGACTACGCCAGACCCAGTACTTC. Translated, it gives CASSVEGGLRQTQYF.

This CDR3 reads CASSALGGARGPEAFF. In DNA form, the CDR3 reads TGTGCCAGCAGCGCCCTTGGGGGGGCCCGCGGTCCTGAAGCTTTCTTT. The chain has TRBV9 and TRBJ1-1; TRBD1 might be the D (6 bases). This CDR3 is built from 16 residues. CDR1 is SGDLS and CDR2 is YYNGEE in the germline V gene. Trimming shortened V by 3 bases and J by 6 bases, and 21 bases separated the two germline ends.

This chain links TRBV4-2 with TRBJ2-5, with TRBD2 matching 14 bases. Trimming cost V 1 base and J 1 base; bases outside gene matches: 2. Germline loops: CDR1 LGHNA, CDR2 YNFKEQ. The CDR3 has 17 amino acids. In DNA form, the CDR3 reads TGTGCCAGCAGCCAAGGACTAGCGGGAGGGGTCCAAGAGACCCAGTACTTC. Amino acid sequence: CASSQGLAGGVQETQYF.

The J gene is TRBJ2-7, the V gene TRBV7-8; TRBD2 aligns across 9 bases. This CDR3 is built from 17 residues. V shed 4 bases, J shed 0 bases, and the junction held 10 bases outside the gene matches. Germline V gene data show CDR1 as SGHVS and CDR2 as FQNEAQ. The CDR3 loop reads CASSYRTGTSFSYEQYV. The CDR3 DNA reads as TGTGCCAGCAGCTACCGTACCGGGACTAGCTTCTCCTACGAGCAGTACGTC.

This chain's CDR3 is CASSDWASGSTDTQYF. In DNA form, the CDR3 reads TGTGCCAGCAGTGACTGGGCTAGCGGGAGCACAGATACGCAGTATTTT. The chain employs TRBV6-4 and TRBJ2-3, with 8 bases identical to TRBD2. Germline values: CDR1 MRHNA, CDR2 SNTAGT. The CDR3 consists of 16 residues. V dropped 1 base and J dropped 0; count of bases not matched to a gene: 3.

This chain connects TRBV19 to TRBJ1-6; D is undetermined. V was cut by 4 bases and J by 10 bases, with 14 bases left in between. Per germline, CDR1 LNHDA and CDR2 SQIVND (reference sequence). The CDR3 extends over 14 amino acids. This chain's CDR3 is CASSRAPPGSPLHF. CDR3 nucleotide sequence: TGTGCCAGTAGTAGGGCTCCACCTGGCTCACCCCTCCACTTT.

The chain couples TRBV6-4 to TRBJ2-2; possibly TRBD1 for D (6 bases). This CDR3 is built from 16 residues. V was clipped by 2 bases and J by 1 base, with 11 bases between them. The germline gives CDR1 MRHNA, CDR2 SNTAGT. CDR3 residues: CASSDGGSMNTGELFF. In nucleotides, the CDR3 is TGTGCCAGCAGTGACGGGGGCAGCATGAACACCGGGGAGCTGTTTTTT.

The chain combines TRBV5-1 with TRBJ2-5, with TRBD2 matching 8 bases. Looked up from germline, CDR1 is SGHRS and CDR2 is YFSETQ. Unmatched junction bases numbered 13, after V lost 7 bases and J lost 5 bases. The CDR3 runs 15 residues. DNA of the CDR3: TGCGCCAGCGGGAGTAGCGGGGTTCTTAAGGAGACCCAGTACTTC. Protein product: CASGSSGVLKETQYF.

The chain joins TRBV4-2 to TRBJ1-4; 9 nucleotides align to TRBD1. Germline CDR1 reads LGHNA; CDR2 reads YNFKEQ. CDR3 length: 15 residues. Trimming at V came to 1 base and at J to 10 bases, leaving 7 bases not matched to a gene. The CDR3 loop reads CASSQGDREGGKLFF. CDR3 DNA sequence: TGTGCCAGCAGCCAAGGGGACAGGGAGGGGGGAAAACTGTTTTTT.

This chain links TRBV5-5 with TRBJ1-6; 8 bases are a match to TRBD1. With V trimmed by 5 bases and J by 5 bases, 3 bases remained unmatched. The germline gives CDR1 SGHKS, CDR2 YYEKEE (reference sequence). There are 14 residues in the CDR3. The CDR3 DNA reads TGTGCCAGCAGACCGGACAGGGATAATTCACCCCTCCACTTT. It codes for CASRPDRDNSPLHF.

The CDR3 DNA reads TGTGCCAGCGCCAAGGGGCAGGGTGGCTACACCTTC. Translating it yields CASAKGQGGYTF. The J gene is TRBJ1-2, the V gene TRBV5-6; perhaps TRBD1 as D (5 bases). The CDR3 extends over 12 amino acids. V lost 7 bases and J 7 bases, leaving 14 bases between the germline ends. In germline, CDR1 is SGHDT, CDR2 YYEEEE.

This chain links TRBV11-3 with TRBJ1-2; 7 bases line up with TRBD1. Germline values: CDR1 SGHNT, CDR2 YENEEA. V lost 1 base and J lost 4; bases outside the gene matches: 3. The CDR3 is made up of 14 amino acids. The CDR3 bases are TGTGCCAGCAGCTTAGGAGGGACAGCCTATGGCTACACCTTC. This codes for CASSLGGTAYGYTF.

The sample holds many counts of this clone. V usage is TRBV7-7 and J usage is TRBJ2-4; 10 positions agree with TRBD1. This CDR3 spans 15 amino acids. Germline lookup yields CDR1 SSHAT and CDR2 FNYEAQ (reference sequence). V was pared by 5 bases and J by 9 bases, with 10 bases of the junction left unmatched. CDR3 nucleotide sequence: TGTGCCAGCAGCAAGCCGGGACAGGGGTCAGGCATTCAGTACTTC. Translation: CASSKPGQGSGIQYF.

The chain is built from TRBV6-5 and TRBJ1-2; D is perhaps TRBD1 (6 bases). CDR3 length: 13 amino acids. Trimming took off 6 bases at V and 1 base at J, with 9 bases between the two ends. CDR1 and CDR2 (germline): MNHEY, SVGAGI. CDR3 region: CASSKDSNYGYTF. CDR3 sequence (DNA): TGTGCCAGCAGCAAGGACAGTAACTATGGCTACACCTTC.

This clone has a single count. J is TRBJ1-1 and V is TRBV29-1; D is perhaps TRBD1 (5 bases). The CDR3 loop spans 13 amino acids. V gave up 6 bases and J gave up 0 bases, with 11 bases separating them. Germline CDR1 is SQVTM and CDR2 is ANQGSEA. The CDR3 loop is CSVGGRMNTEAFF. The CDR3 DNA is TGCAGCGTCGGGGGGAGGATGAACACTGAAGCTTTCTTT.

J is TRBJ2-3 and V is TRBV28; D remains ambiguous. This CDR3 has 12 amino acids. CDR1 is MDHEN and CDR2 is SYDVKM in the germline V gene. V was trimmed by 5 bases and J by 2 bases, leaving 5 bases between them. CDR3 DNA: TGTGCCAGCAGTACTCTCACAGATACGCAGTATTTT. Protein product: CASSTLTDTQYF.

The V gene is TRBV28, the J gene TRBJ1-5, with D possibly TRBD1 on 5 matching bases. The CDR3 covers 15 residues. Germline assignment: CDR1 MDHEN and CDR2 SYDVKM. The ends were cut back, 5 bases at V and 7 bases at J, with 18 bases in the middle. CDR3 amino acids: CASSPPVGVSQPQHF. For the CDR3, the DNA is TGTGCCAGCAGTCCCCCCGTAGGGGTAAGCCAGCCCCAGCATTTT.

The V call is TRBV5-4, the J call TRBJ2-3; D call uncertain. The CDR3 consists of 12 residues. The V and J ends lost 4 bases and 2 bases respectively, with 5 bases between them. The germline V gene encodes CDR1 SGHNT and CDR2 YYREEE (reference sequence). The CDR3: CASSGLTDTQYF. CDR3 nucleotides: TGTGCCAGCAGCGGGCTCACAGATACGCAGTATTTT.

The chain recombines TRBV7-3 with TRBJ2-1, with unresolved D. Trimming pared 2 bases from V and 9 bases from J, leaving 14 bases between. CDR1 is SGHTA, CDR2 FQGTGA, per germline. The CDR3 consists of 14 residues. The DNA of the CDR3 is TGTGCCAGCAGCTTATCTTACCCTCCGGGTGAGCAGTTCTTC. It codes for CASSLSYPPGEQFF.

V gene TRBV19 combines with J gene TRBJ1-2; D not resolved. CDR1 LNHDA and CDR2 SQIVND come from the germline V gene (reference sequence). The CDR3 consists of 15 residues. With 8 bases removed from V and 0 bases from J, the gap between germline ends came to 16 bases. The CDR3 region has the DNA TGTGCCAGTGCCCCAGTCCACACCGCTAACTATGGCTACACCTTC. Translating gives CASAPVHTANYGYTF.

The rearrangement links TRBV18 to TRBJ2-1; unclear D gene. Germline CDR1 and CDR2: KGHSH and LQKENI. Trimming removed 3 bases from V and 6 bases from J, with 6 bases in between. The CDR3 totals 12 residues. The CDR3 nucleotides are TGTGCCAGCTCACCCAGACTCAATGAGCAGTTCTTC. It codes for CASSPRLNEQFF.

The chain combines TRBV6-5 with TRBJ2-7; TRBD1 aligns across 10 bases. Germline V gene lookup returns CDR1 MNHEY and CDR2 SVGAGI. This CDR3 has 15 amino acids. The junction had 10 bases not matched to a gene; V was cut back by 6 bases and J by 5 bases. The CDR3 coding sequence is TGTGCCAGCAGCTTAAACCGGGACAGGGGACACGAGCAGTACTTC. Its protein product is CASSLNRDRGHEQYF.

The sample holds one count of this clone. The chain combines TRBV20-1 with TRBJ1-2; D unresolved. V lost 1 base, J lost 8 bases, and 5 bases lay in between. Germline lookup yields CDR1 DFQATT and CDR2 SNEGSKA (reference sequence). The length of the CDR3 is 10 residues. The CDR3 DNA reads as TGCAGTGCTAGAGTGCGAGGCTACACCTTC. It codes for CSARVRGYTF.

A word on this clone: The germline gene is not matched at one end of the junction; a read error may be the cause. The chain uses TRBV5-1 and TRBJ1-2; 7 nucleotides agree with TRBD1. The CDR3 spans 11 residues. Germline V CDR1 and CDR2: SGHRS, YFSETQ. CDR3 nucleotide sequence: TGTGCCAGCAGCGACAGGGTTGGCTACACCTTC. This translates into CASSDRVGYTF.

The chain uses TRBV2 and TRBJ2-3, with D tentatively TRBD1 (5 bases). Germline V gene data show CDR1 as SNHLY and CDR2 as FYNNEI. This CDR3 contains 13 residues. V lost 6 bases and J lost 3, with 10 bases in between. The CDR3 DNA sequence: TGTGCCAGCAGCTCAGACAGTACAGATACGCAGTATTTT. Amino acids: CASSSDSTDTQYF.